This T cell receptor beta chain was profiled in a study of T cell changes during pregnancy in multiple sclerosis (dated by TCRdb to about 2019). Broadly, across the study: Changes in the T cell repertoire over the course of pregnancy were examined in this study in women with multiple sclerosis.

The CDR3 sequence holds 14 residues, the cysteine and phenylalanine included. Kept here is only the CDR3 DNA, which spans 42 bases and is read in frame from base 1. V lost 0 bases and J lost 4 bases, and the count of bases not matched to a germline gene is 1. CDR1 and CDR2, per the germline V gene, are SGHVS and FNYEAQ. A word on this clone: Its antigen remains undetermined. Base qualities are not provided; no much larger clone lies one nucleotide away.

To prepare the library, the immunoSEQ multiplex PCR assay was applied. TCRdb carries this immuneACCESS record with in-frame sequences only. Its versions omit some clonotypes, under half of them owing to an unresolved V gene in the studies checked, with the rest unexplained. The sample records approximately 80,000 clones, about 93% of which are singletons. The ten largest clones add up to 0.75% of the sample. This sequence uses TRBV7-6 and TRBJ2-7; 9 central nucleotides agree with TRBD1. This TCR derives from a female donor in good health, enrolled as a control in a pregnancy study. The specimen comprised peripheral blood, sampled in the second trimester of pregnancy. The encoded CDR3 is CASSLAGQGYEQYF. The DNA sequence reads TGTGCCAGCAGCTTAGCGGGACAGGGTTACGAGCAGTACTTC.